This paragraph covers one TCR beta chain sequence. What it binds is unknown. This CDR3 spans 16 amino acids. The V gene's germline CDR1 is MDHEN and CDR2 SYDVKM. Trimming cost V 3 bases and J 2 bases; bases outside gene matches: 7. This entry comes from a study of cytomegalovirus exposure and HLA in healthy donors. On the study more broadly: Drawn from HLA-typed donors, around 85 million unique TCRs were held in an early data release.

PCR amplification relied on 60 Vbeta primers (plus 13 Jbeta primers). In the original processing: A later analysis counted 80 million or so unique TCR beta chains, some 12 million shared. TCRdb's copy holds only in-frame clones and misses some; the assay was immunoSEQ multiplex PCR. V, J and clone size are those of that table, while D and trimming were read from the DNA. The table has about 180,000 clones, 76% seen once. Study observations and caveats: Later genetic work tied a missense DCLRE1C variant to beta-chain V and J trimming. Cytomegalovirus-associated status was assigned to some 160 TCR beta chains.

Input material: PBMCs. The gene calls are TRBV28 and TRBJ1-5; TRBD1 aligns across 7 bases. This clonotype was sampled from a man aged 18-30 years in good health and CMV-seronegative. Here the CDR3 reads CASSFRSGGRNQPQHF. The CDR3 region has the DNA TGTGCCAGCAGTTTTCGGTCAGGGGGTCGCAATCAGCCCCAGCATTTT.